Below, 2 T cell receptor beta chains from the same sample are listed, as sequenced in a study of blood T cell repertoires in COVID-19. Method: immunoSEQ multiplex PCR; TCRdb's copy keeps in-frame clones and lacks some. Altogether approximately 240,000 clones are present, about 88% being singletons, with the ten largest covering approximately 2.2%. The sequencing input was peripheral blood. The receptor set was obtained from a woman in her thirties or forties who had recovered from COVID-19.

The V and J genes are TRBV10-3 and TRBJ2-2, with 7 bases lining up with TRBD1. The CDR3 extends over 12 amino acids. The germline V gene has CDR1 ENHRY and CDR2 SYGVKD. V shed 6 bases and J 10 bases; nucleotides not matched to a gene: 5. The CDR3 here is CAISETGTELFF. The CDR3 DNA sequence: TGTGCCATCAGCGAGACAGGGACGGAGCTGTTTTTT.

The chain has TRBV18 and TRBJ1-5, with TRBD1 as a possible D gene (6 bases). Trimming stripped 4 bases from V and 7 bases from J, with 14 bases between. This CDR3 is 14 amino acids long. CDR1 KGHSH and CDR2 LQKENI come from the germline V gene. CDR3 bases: TGTGCCAGCTCACGATCAGGGGAAGGGCAGCCCCAGCATTTT. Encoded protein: CASSRSGEGQPQHF.